One and the same sample provided the 21 T cell receptor beta chains below, sequenced in a study of technical replicates of blood from several donors. Clones were read by immunoSEQ multiplex PCR, and TCRdb kept only the in-frame ones, dropping some. The sample lists about 49,000 clones, 90% to 95% occurring once. The sequencing input was PBMCs. Source of these receptors: a human donor in good health. Some clones in this sample may be carry-over from other donors' samples.

This chain links TRBV19 with TRBJ2-7; 7 bases line up with TRBD2. CDR3 size: 15 residues. The V gene's germline CDR1 is LNHDA and CDR2 SQIVND (reference sequence). V shed 3 bases, J shed 1 base, and the junction held 6 bases outside the gene matches. This chain's CDR3 is CASSMGTTESYEQYF. The DNA for the CDR3 is TGTGCCAGTAGTATGGGGACTACGGAATCCTACGAGCAGTACTTC.

The V gene is TRBV9, the J gene TRBJ2-6; D may be TRBD2 (5 bases). Trimming took off 7 bases at V and 4 bases at J, with 12 bases between the two ends. The length of the CDR3 is 14 residues. Germline CDR1 and CDR2: SGDLS and YYNGEE. CDR3 in DNA: TGTGCCAGCGGCCCAGGCGGGGGGGCCAACGTCCTGACTTTC. This codes for CASGPGGGANVLTF.

The rearrangement links TRBV29-1 to TRBJ1-5, with D perhaps TRBD1 (5 bases). The CDR3 runs to 13 residues. Germline V gene data show CDR1 as SQVTM and CDR2 as ANQGSEA. The V and J ends lost 2 bases and 8 bases respectively, with 13 bases between them. The CDR3 here is CSVEIGGDEPQHF. Here the CDR3 DNA reads TGCAGCGTTGAAATTGGGGGGGATGAGCCCCAGCATTTT. Filled out from reference TRBV29-1 and TRBJ1-5, the complete variable domain reads SAVISQKPSRDICQRGTSLTIQCQVDSQVTMMFWYRQQPGQSLTLIATANQGSEATYESGFVIDKFPISRPNLTFSTLTVSNMSPEDSSIYLCSVEIGGDEPQHFGDGTRLSIL.

The chain carries TRBV18 and TRBJ2-2; 8 nucleotides line up with TRBD1. From germline, CDR1 is KGHSH and CDR2 LQKENI. Germline trimming cut 5 bases from V and 4 bases from J; bases unmatched to any gene: 6. This CDR3 spans 15 amino acids. The CDR3 here is CASSGQGASTGELFF. DNA for the CDR3: TGTGCCAGCTCAGGACAGGGTGCTTCCACCGGGGAGCTGTTTTTT.

The V and J genes are TRBV7-2 and TRBJ2-1, with D perhaps matching TRBD1 (5 bases). Germline V gene lookup returns CDR1 SGHTA and CDR2 FQGNSA. V lost 7 bases and J lost 9, with 22 bases in between. This CDR3 region has 15 residues. The CDR3 here is CASTVGQGRLSEQFF. CDR3 coding DNA: TGTGCCAGCACGGTTGGGCAGGGAAGGTTGAGTGAGCAGTTCTTC.

The V and J genes are TRBV5-6 and TRBJ2-7, with D perhaps TRBD2 (5 bases). V lost 3 bases and J 5 bases, leaving 15 bases between the germline ends. The CDR3 runs 14 residues. CDR1 is SGHDT, CDR2 YYEEEE, per germline. This CDR3 reads CASSSRSRVHEQYF. CDR3 coding DNA: TGTGCCAGCAGCTCAAGGTCGAGGGTCCACGAGCAGTACTTC.

The V gene is TRBV18, the J gene TRBJ2-7, with D unresolved. CDR3 length equals 15 residues. Trimming shortened V by 2 bases and J by 2 bases, and 13 bases separated the two germline ends. Germline CDR1 reads KGHSH; CDR2 reads LQKENI. CDR3 sequence reads: CASSPSLNPTYEQYF. The CDR3 region has the DNA TGTGCCAGCTCACCAAGCTTGAATCCAACCTACGAGCAGTACTTC.

This clone was counted a single time. The J gene is TRBJ1-4, the V gene TRBV7-2; 9 positions match TRBD1. Looked up from germline, CDR1 is SGHTA and CDR2 is FQGNSA. The CDR3 has 14 residues. V was pared by 5 bases and J by 7 bases, with 5 bases of the junction left unmatched. The CDR3 loop reads CASSEDRGGEKLFF. The CDR3 DNA sequence: TGTGCCAGCAGCGAGGACAGGGGAGGTGAAAAACTGTTTTTT.

V gene TRBV7-6 combines with J gene TRBJ2-7, with D possibly TRBD2 on 6 matching bases. Germline V gives CDR1 SGHVS, CDR2 FNYEAQ. CDR3 length: 20 residues. The V and J ends lost 5 bases and 1 base respectively, with 30 bases between them. The CDR3 DNA reads as TGTGCCAGCAGCCCGCAAAACGGCCAGGGCCAGAGGGAGGATTCCTACGAGCAGTACTTC. It is translated as CASSPQNGQGQREDSYEQYF.

As for this clone: Other DNA sequences in this specimen translate into the identical CDR3. The chain has TRBV7-2 and TRBJ2-7; 9 bases are a match to TRBD1. J lost 1 base, V lost 0 bases, and 1 base had no gene match. Germline V lookup: CDR1 SGHTA, CDR2 FQGNSA. This CDR3 has 15 amino acids. In nucleotides, the CDR3 is TGTGCCAGCAGCTTAGCGGGACAGGGTTCCTACGAGCAGTACTTC. Translating gives CASSLAGQGSYEQYF.

The genes are TRBV30 and TRBJ2-1, with D possibly matching TRBD1 (6 bases). This CDR3 spans 11 amino acids. V lost 5 bases, J lost 7 bases, and 9 bases lay in between. Germline CDR1 reads GTSNPN; CDR2 reads SVGIG (reference sequence). CDR3 loop: CAWGQGNEQFF. The DNA of the CDR3 is TGTGCCTGGGGTCAGGGGAATGAGCAGTTCTTC.

V is TRBV5-4 and J is TRBJ2-5; possible D gene TRBD2, 5 bases. The V gene lost 1 base and the J gene lost 4 bases, with 8 bases spanning the gap. Germline V gene lookup returns CDR1 SGHNT and CDR2 YYREEE (reference sequence). The CDR3 loop spans 13 amino acids. Here the CDR3 reads CASSLPGIETQYF. The CDR3, as DNA: TGTGCCAGCAGCTTGCCGGGAATAGAGACCCAGTACTTC. Together with reference TRBV5-4 and TRBJ2-5, the CDR3 gives the full variable domain: ETGVTQSPTHLIKTRGQQVTLRCSSQSGHNTVSWYQQALGQGPQFIFQYYREEENGRGNFPPRFSGLQFPNYSSELNVNALELDDSALYLCASSLPGIETQYFGPGTRLLVL.

The CDR3 is CASNRGGSNQPQHF. In DNA, the CDR3 is TGTGCCAGCAACAGGGGCGGAAGCAATCAGCCCCAGCATTTT. This chain links TRBV2 with TRBJ1-5; 7 nucleotides match TRBD1. Trimming removed 7 bases from V and 1 base from J; junction bases left unmatched: 4. Germline CDR1 is SNHLY and CDR2 is FYNNEI. The CDR3 contains 14 residues.

The chain uses TRBV18 and TRBJ2-3; 9 nucleotides agree with TRBD2. Losses at the gene ends were 1 base for V and 2 bases for J; bases not matched to a gene: 1. The CDR3 length is 15 residues. CDR1 KGHSH and CDR2 LQKENI come from the germline V gene. This chain's CDR3 is CASSPLAGDTDTQYF. The CDR3 DNA reads as TGTGCCAGCTCACCACTAGCGGGGGACACAGATACGCAGTATTTT.

V is TRBV11-2 and J is TRBJ2-5; 9 nucleotides agree with TRBD1. The J segment lost 6 bases and the V segment lost 1 base, leaving 6 bases of the junction unmatched. This CDR3 spans 15 amino acids. Germline V gene lookup returns CDR1 SGHAT and CDR2 FQNNGV. CDR3 sequence (DNA): TGTGCCAGCAGCTTAGGGGCGGGACAGGGAAAGACCCAGTACTTC. Protein product: CASSLGAGQGKTQYF.

V usage is TRBV19 and J usage is TRBJ2-7; 7 bases fit TRBD2. The J segment lost 0 bases and the V segment lost 5 bases, leaving 4 bases of the junction unmatched. CDR1 and CDR2 from the germline V gene are LNHDA and SQIVND (reference sequence). The CDR3 is 14 residues long. In nucleotides, the CDR3 is TGTGCCAGTAGTTTCGGGGGGTCCTCCTACGAGCAGTACTTC. Protein: CASSFGGSSYEQYF.

The genes are TRBV7-2 and TRBJ1-2; TRBD1 might be the D (6 bases). Between the trimmed V and J ends, which lost 8 bases and 7 bases, there was a span of 29 bases. The CDR3 spans 17 residues. CDR1 and CDR2 (germline): SGHTA, FQGNSA. The CDR3 sequence is CASGPGRNREEVGGYTF. In nucleotides, the CDR3 is TGTGCCAGCGGACCCGGGAGGAACAGGGAAGAAGTTGGTGGCTACACCTTC. Drawing the rest from reference TRBV7-2 and TRBJ1-2, the complete variable domain is GAGVSQSPSNKVTEKGKDVELRCDPISGHTALYWYRQSLGQGLEFLIYFQGNSAPDKSGLPSDRFSAERTGGSVSTLTIQRTQQEDSAVYLCASGPGRNREEVGGYTFGSGTRLTVV.

The rearrangement joins TRBV4-1 to TRBJ2-3, with D perhaps matching TRBD2 (6 bases). CDR3 length: 14 amino acids. The V gene lost 4 bases and the J gene lost 1 base, with 9 bases spanning the gap. The germline gives CDR1 MGHRA, CDR2 YSYEKL. CDR3 sequence: CASSPGVGTDTQYF. DNA for the CDR3: TGCGCCAGCAGCCCGGGGGTGGGCACAGATACGCAGTATTTT.

The chain uses TRBV5-1 and TRBJ1-2, with a tentative D call TRBD1 (5 bases). The CDR3 runs 15 residues. Trimming took 2 bases from V and 4 from J, leaving 15 bases between them. The germline V gene has CDR1 SGHRS and CDR2 YFSETQ. Here the CDR3 DNA reads TGCGCCAGCAGCTTCGGCCCCGGGGGAGCCTATGGCTACACCTTC. Translation: CASSFGPGGAYGYTF.

The chain has TRBV6-5 and TRBJ2-7; 7 bases fit TRBD2. CDR3 length: 14 amino acids. Germline-derived CDR1 and CDR2 are MNHEY and SVGAGI. J gave up 4 bases and V 2 bases, and 5 bases lay outside the gene matches. CDR3 protein: CASSYTGTTYEQYF. The CDR3 nucleotides are TGTGCCAGCAGTTACACCGGGACTACTTACGAGCAGTACTTC.

The chain joins TRBV7-2 to TRBJ1-5, with 9 bases aligning to TRBD1. This CDR3 is built from 13 residues. J was trimmed by 8 bases and V by 5 bases; bases with no gene match: 4. From germline, CDR1 is SGHTA and CDR2 FQGNSA. CDR3 sequence: CASSRGQGEPQHF. The CDR3 DNA reads as TGTGCCAGCAGCCGGGGACAGGGCGAGCCCCAGCATTTT.